This TCR beta chain stems from a study of shared clonotypes between healthy human individuals. TCRdb's copy holds only in-frame clones and misses some; the assay was immunoSEQ multiplex PCR. The data hold 560,000 or so clones, with roughly 96% observed a single time. Findings of the study overall: Shared clonotypes across all four donors exceeded non-shared ones in generation probability.

The CDR3 sequence is 15 residues long. Germline lookup yields CDR1 MNHEY and CDR2 SMNVEV (reference sequence). The ends were cut back, 4 bases at V and 3 bases at J, with 16 bases in the middle. Terminally differentiated effector memory CD45RA+ cells were excluded from the naive CD8 cells, which were CD45RO-negative and positively selected for CCR7. As concerns this clone: As yet, its antigen is unknown.

Sequencing used naive CD8+ T cells sorted from blood. The rearrangement links TRBV27 to TRBJ2-7, with D uncertain. The sequence was obtained from a woman aged 25 to 45 in good health. The CDR3 sequence: CASSWSVRTGYEQYF. In DNA form, the CDR3 reads TGTGCCAGCAGTTGGTCGGTGCGGACGGGCTACGAGCAGTACTTC.